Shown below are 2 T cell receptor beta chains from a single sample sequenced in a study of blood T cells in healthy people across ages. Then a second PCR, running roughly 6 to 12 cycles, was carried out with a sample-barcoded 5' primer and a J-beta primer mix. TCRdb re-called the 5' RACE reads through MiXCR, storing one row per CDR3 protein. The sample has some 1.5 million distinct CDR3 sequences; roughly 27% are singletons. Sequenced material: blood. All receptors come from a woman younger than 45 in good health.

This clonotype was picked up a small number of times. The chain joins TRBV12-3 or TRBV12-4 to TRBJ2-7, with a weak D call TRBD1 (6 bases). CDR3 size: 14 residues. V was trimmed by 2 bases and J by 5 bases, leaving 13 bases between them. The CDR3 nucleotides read TGTGCCAGCAGTTTAAATACAGGGTTTGACGAGCAGTACTTC. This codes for CASSLNTGFDEQYF.

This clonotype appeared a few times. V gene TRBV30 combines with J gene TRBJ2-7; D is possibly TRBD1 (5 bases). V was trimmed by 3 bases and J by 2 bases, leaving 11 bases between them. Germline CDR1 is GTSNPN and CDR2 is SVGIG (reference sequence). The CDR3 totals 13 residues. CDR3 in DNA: TGTGCCTGGAGAACAGGTATCCCCTACGAGCAGTACTTC. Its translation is CAWRTGIPYEQYF. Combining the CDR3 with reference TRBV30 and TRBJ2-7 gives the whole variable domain SQTIHQWPATLVQPVGSPLSLECTVEGTSNPNLYWYRQAAGRGLQLLFYSVGIGQISSEVPQNLSASRPQDRQFILSSKKLLLSDSGFYLCAWRTGIPYEQYFGPGTRLTVT.